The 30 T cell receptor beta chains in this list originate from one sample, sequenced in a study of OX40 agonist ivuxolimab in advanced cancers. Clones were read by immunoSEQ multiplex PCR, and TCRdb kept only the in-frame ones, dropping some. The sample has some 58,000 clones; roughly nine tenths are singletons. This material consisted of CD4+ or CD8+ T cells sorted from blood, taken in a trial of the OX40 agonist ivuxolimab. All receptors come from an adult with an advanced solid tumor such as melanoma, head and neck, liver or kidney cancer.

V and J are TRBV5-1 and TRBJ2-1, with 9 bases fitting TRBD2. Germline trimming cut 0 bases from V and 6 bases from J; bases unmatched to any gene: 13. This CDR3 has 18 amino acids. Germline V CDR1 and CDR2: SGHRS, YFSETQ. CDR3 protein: CASSLERPSGGSGNEQFF. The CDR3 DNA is TGCGCCAGCAGCTTGGAAAGGCCCAGCGGGGGGTCTGGCAATGAGCAGTTCTTC. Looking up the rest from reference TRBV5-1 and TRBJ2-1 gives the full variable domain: KAGVTQTPRYLIKTRGQQVTLSCSPISGHRSVSWYQQTPGQGLQFLFEYFSETQRNKGNFPGRFSGRQFSNSRSEMNVSTLELGDSALYLCASSLERPSGGSGNEQFFGPGTRLTVL.

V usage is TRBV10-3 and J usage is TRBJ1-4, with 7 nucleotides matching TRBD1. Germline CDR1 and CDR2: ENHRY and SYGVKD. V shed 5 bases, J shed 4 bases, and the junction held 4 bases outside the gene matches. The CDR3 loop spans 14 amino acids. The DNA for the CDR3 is TGTGCCATCAGTCGACAGGGATTTAATGAAAAACTGTTTTTT. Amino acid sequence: CAISRQGFNEKLFF.

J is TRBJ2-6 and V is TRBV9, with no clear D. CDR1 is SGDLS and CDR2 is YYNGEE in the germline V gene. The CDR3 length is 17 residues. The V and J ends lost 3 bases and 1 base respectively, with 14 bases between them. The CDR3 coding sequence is TGTGCCAGCAGCGCCCATCAAGGTGGATCTGGGGCCAACGTCCTGACTTTC. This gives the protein CASSAHQGGSGANVLTF. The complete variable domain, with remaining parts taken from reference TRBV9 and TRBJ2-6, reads DSGVTQTPKHLITATGQRVTLRCSPRSGDLSVYWYQQSLDQGLQFLIQYYNGEERAKGNILERFSAQQFPDLHSELNLSSLELGDSALYFCASSAHQGGSGANVLTFGAGSRLTVL.

CDR3 amino acids: CASSVELAAAPNEQFF. CDR3 in DNA: TGTGCCAGCAGCGTAGAGCTCGCGGCCGCCCCCAATGAGCAGTTCTTC. The chain carries TRBV9 and TRBJ2-1; D is undetermined. Per germline, CDR1 SGDLS and CDR2 YYNGEE. V was shortened by 0 bases and J by 6 bases, with 16 bases between the two germline ends. This CDR3 contains 16 residues.

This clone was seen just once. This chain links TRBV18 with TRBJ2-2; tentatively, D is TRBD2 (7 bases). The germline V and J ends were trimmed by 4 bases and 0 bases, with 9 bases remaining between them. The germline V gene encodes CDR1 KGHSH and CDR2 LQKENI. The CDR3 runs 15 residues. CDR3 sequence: CASSRGGANTGELFF. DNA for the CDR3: TGTGCCAGCTCACGCGGGGGCGCGAACACCGGGGAGCTGTTTTTT.

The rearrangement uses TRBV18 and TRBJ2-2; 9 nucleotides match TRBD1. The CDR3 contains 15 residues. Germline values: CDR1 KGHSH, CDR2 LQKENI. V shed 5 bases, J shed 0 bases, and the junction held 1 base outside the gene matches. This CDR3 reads CASSRQGANTGELFF. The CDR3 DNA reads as TGTGCCAGCTCAAGACAGGGGGCGAACACCGGGGAGCTGTTTTTT.

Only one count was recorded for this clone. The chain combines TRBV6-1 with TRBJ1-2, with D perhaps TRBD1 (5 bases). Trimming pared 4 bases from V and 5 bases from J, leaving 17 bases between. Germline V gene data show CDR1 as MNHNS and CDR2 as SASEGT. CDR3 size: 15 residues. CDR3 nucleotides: TGTGCCAGCAGTGGGGCGGGACCCCCTCATTATGGCTACACCTTC. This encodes CASSGAGPPHYGYTF.

Here the CDR3 reads CASSRRSSYEQYF. As DNA, the CDR3 is TGTGCCAGCAGTAGGAGGAGCTCCTACGAGCAGTACTTC. The chain joins TRBV27 to TRBJ2-7; weak D call: TRBD2 (5 bases). This CDR3 is 13 amino acids long. The V gene's germline CDR1 is MNHEY and CDR2 SMNVEV (reference sequence). The ends were cut back, 5 bases at V and 0 bases at J, with 8 bases in the middle.

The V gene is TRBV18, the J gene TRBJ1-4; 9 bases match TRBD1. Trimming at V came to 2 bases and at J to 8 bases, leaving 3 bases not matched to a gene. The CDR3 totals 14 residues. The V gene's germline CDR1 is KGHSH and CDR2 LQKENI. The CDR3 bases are TGTGCCAGCTCACCAAGACAGGGGGAGGAAAAACTGTTTTTT. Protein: CASSPRQGEEKLFF.

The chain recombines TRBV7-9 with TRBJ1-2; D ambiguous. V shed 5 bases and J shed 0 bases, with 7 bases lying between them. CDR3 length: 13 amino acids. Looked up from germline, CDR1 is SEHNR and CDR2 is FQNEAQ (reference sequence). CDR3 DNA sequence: TGTGCCAGCAGCATGGACGCTAACTATGGCTACACCTTC. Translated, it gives CASSMDANYGYTF.

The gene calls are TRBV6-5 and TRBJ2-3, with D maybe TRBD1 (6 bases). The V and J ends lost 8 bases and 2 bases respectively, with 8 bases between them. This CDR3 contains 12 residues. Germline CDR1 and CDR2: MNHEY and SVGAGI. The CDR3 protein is CASRDNTDTQYF. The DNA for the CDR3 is TGTGCCAGCCGGGACAACACAGATACGCAGTATTTT.

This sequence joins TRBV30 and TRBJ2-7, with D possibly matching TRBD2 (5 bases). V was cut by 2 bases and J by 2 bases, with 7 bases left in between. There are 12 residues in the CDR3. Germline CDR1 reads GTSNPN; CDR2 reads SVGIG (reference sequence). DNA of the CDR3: TGTGCCTGGAGTAACGGGGCCTACGAGCAGTACTTC. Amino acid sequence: CAWSNGAYEQYF.

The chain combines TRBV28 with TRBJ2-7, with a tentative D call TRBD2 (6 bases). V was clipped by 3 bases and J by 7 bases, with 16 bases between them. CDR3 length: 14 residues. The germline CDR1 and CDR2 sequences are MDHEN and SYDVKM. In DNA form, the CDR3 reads TGTGCCAGCAGTTTCCCGAGGGCAGGGAGGGAGCAGTACTTC. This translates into CASSFPRAGREQYF.

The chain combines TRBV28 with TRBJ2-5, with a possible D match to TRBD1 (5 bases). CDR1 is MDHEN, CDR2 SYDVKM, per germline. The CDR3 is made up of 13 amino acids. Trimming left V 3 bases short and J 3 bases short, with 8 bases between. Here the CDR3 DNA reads TGTGCCAGCAGTTTCTTGACAGAAGAGACCCAGTACTTC. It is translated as CASSFLTEETQYF. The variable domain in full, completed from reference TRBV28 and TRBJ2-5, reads DVKVTQSSRYLVKRTGEKVFLECVQDMDHENMFWYRQDPGLGLRLIYFSYDVKMKEKGDIPEGYSVSREKKERFSLILESASTNQTSMYLCASSFLTEETQYFGPGTRLLVL.

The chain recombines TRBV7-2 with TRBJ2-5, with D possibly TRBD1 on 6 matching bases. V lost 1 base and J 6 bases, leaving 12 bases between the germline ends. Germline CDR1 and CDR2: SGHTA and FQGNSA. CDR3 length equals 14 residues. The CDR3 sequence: CASSLGTDRKTQYF. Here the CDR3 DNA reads TGTGCCAGCAGCTTAGGGACGGACAGAAAGACCCAGTACTTC.

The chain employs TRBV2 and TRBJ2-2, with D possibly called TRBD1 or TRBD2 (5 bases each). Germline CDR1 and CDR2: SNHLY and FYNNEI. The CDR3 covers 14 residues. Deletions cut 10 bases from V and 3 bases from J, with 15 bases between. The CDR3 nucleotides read TGTGCCACCGGTCTAAGGGGAGACACCGGGGAGCTGTTTTTT. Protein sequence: CATGLRGDTGELFF.

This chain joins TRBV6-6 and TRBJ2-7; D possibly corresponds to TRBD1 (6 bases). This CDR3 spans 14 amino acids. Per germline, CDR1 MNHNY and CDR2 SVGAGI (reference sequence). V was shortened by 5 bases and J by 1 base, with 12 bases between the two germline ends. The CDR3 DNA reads TGTGCCAGCAGTAACGGACAGAGTTCCTACGAGCAGTACTTC. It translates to CASSNGQSSYEQYF.

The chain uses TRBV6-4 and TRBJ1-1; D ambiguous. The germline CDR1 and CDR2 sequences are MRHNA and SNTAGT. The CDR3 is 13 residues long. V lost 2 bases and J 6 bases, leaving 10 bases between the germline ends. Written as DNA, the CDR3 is TGTGCCAGCAGTGACAGGGAAGATTCTGAAGCTTTCTTT. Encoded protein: CASSDREDSEAFF.

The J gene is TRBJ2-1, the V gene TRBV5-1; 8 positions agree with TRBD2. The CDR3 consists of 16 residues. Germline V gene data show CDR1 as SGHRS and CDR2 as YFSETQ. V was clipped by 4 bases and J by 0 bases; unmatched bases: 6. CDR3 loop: CASSQRAGVSYNEQFF. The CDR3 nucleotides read TGCGCCAGCAGCCAAAGAGCGGGAGTCTCCTACAATGAGCAGTTCTTC.

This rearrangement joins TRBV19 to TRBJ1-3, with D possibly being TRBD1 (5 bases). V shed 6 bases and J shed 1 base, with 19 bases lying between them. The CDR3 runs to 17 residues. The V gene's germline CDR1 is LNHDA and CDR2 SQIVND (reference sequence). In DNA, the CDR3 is TGTGCCAGTAGCTCGTCATCGGGCGACAGATCTGGAAACACCATATATTTT. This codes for CASSSSSGDRSGNTIYF.

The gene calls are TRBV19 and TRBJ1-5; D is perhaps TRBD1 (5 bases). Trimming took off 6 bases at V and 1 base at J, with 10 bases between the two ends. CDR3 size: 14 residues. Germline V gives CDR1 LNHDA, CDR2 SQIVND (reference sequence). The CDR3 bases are TGTGCCAGTAGCCCTACAGGAAGCAATCAGCCCCAGCATTTT. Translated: CASSPTGSNQPQHF.

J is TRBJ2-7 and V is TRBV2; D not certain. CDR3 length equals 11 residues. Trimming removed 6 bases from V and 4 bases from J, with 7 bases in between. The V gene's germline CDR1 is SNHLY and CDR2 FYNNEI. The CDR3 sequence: CASRQSYEQYF. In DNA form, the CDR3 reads TGTGCCAGCAGACAGTCTTACGAGCAGTACTTC.

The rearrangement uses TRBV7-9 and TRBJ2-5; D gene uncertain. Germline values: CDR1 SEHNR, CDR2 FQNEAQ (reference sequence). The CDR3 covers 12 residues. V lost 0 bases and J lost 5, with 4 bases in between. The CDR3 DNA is TGTGCCAGCAGCTTAGCTCGGGAGACCCAGTACTTC. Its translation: CASSLARETQYF.

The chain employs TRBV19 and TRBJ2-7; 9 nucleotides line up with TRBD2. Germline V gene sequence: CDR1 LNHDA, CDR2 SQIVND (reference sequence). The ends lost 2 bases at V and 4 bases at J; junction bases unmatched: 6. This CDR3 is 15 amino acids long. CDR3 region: CASSISPSGDYEQYF. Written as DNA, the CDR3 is TGTGCCAGTAGTATAAGTCCTAGCGGGGATTACGAGCAGTACTTC. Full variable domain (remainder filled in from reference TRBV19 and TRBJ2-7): DGGITQSPKYLFRKEGQNVTLSCEQNLNHDAMYWYRQDPGQGLRLIYYSQIVNDFQKGDIAEGYSVSREKKESFPLTVTSAQKNPTAFYLCASSISPSGDYEQYFGPGTRLTVT.

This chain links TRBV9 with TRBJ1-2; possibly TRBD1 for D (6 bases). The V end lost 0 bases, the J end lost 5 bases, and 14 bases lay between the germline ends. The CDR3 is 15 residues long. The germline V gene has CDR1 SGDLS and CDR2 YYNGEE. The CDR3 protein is CASSVGLGGAYGYTF. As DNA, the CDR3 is TGTGCCAGCAGCGTAGGCCTCGGGGGCGCATATGGCTACACCTTC.

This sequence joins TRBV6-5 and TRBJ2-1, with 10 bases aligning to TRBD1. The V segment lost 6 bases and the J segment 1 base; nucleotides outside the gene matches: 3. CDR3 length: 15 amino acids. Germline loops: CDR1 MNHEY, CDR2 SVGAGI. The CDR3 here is CASSRGQGSYNEQFF. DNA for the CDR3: TGTGCCAGCAGCAGGGGACAGGGGTCCTACAATGAGCAGTTCTTC.

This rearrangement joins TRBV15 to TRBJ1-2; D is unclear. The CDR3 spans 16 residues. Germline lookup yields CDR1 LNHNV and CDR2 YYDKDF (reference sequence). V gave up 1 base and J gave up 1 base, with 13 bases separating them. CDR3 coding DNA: TGTGCCACCAGCAGAGGAGGTACACAGATTAACTATGGCTACACCTTC. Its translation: CATSRGGTQINYGYTF. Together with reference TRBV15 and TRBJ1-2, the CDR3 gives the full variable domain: DAMVIQNPRYQVTQFGKPVTLSCSQTLNHNVMYWYQQKSSQAPKLLFHYYDKDFNNEADTPDNFQSRRPNTSFCFLDIRSPGLGDTAMYLCATSRGGTQINYGYTFGSGTRLTVV.

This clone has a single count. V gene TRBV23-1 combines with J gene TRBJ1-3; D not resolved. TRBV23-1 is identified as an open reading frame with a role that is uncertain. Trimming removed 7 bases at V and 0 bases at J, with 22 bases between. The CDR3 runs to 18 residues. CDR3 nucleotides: TGCGCCAGCAACGGGCGGGTAAGGGAGAAGTTCTCTGGAAACACCATATATTTT. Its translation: CASNGRVREKFSGNTIYF.

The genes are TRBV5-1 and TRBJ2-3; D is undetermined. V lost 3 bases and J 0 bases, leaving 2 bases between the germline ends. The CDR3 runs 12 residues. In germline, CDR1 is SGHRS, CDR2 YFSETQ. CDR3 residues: CASSSSTDTQYF. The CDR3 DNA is TGCGCCAGCAGCTCTAGCACAGATACGCAGTATTTT.

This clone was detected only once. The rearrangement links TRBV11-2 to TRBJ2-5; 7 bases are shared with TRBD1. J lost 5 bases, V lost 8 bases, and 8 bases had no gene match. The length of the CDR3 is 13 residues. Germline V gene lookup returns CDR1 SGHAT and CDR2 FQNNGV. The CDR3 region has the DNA TGTGCCAGCGAGAGGGGGCCGGGGGAGACCCAGTACTTC. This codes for CASERGPGETQYF.